The 18 T cell receptor beta chains below were found in one sample sequenced in a study of graft-versus-host responses after intestinal transplantation. Lymphocytes from graft epithelium and lamina propria were isolated. TCRdb's table, derived via immunoSEQ multiplex PCR, lists solely in-frame clones and lacks some. Of about 9,600 clones listed, 77% are singletons. The sample here was ileum tissue, taken 450 to 480 days after intestinal transplantation. These receptors all come from a human patient who received an intestinal transplant, so some T cells may come from the graft donor.

This chain links TRBV9 with TRBJ2-7, with D perhaps matching TRBD1 (6 bases). This CDR3 is 16 amino acids long. V was cut by 0 bases and J by 1 base, with 14 bases left in between. The germline V gene encodes CDR1 SGDLS and CDR2 YYNGEE. CDR3: CASSVGPGHPSYEQYF. The CDR3 DNA is TGTGCCAGCAGCGTAGGACCGGGACATCCTTCCTACGAGCAGTACTTC.

The gene calls are TRBV10-2 and TRBJ2-7; D gene ambiguous. The germline V and J ends were trimmed by 3 bases and 2 bases, with 17 bases remaining between them. From germline, CDR1 is WSHSY and CDR2 SAAADI. CDR3 length equals 16 residues. This chain's CDR3 is CASSELIGKGTYEQYF. In DNA form, the CDR3 reads TGCGCCAGCAGTGAACTGATTGGGAAGGGAACCTACGAGCAGTACTTC.

This sequence joins TRBV4-1 and TRBJ2-1; 11 bases agree with TRBD2. Looked up from germline, CDR1 is MGHRA and CDR2 is YSYEKL. The V segment lost 2 bases and the J segment 3 bases; nucleotides outside the gene matches: 9. The CDR3 consists of 18 residues. As DNA, the CDR3 is TGCGCCAGCAGCCAACGAGCGCCGGGACTAGCGGTCTACAATGAGCAGTTCTTC. Amino acid sequence: CASSQRAPGLAVYNEQFF.

The chain links TRBV10-2 to TRBJ2-2; D tentatively fits TRBD1 or TRBD2 (6 bases each). The CDR3 length is 15 residues. The V gene's germline CDR1 is WSHSY and CDR2 SAAADI. The V gene lost 7 bases and the J gene lost 7 bases, with 19 bases spanning the gap. DNA of the CDR3: TGCGCCAGCAAAATGGAAAGGGGGGCAGTCGGGGAGCTGTTTTTT. This sequence encodes CASKMERGAVGELFF.

The J gene is TRBJ1-5, the V gene TRBV27; 8 bases match TRBD1. V lost 0 bases, J lost 0 bases, and 7 bases stayed unmatched. Germline V CDR1 and CDR2: MNHEY, SMNVEV (reference sequence). This CDR3 comprises 18 residues. CDR3 region: CASSLSRDRCYSNQPQHF. The CDR3 DNA follows: TGTGCCAGCAGTTTATCCCGGGACAGGTGCTATAGCAATCAGCCCCAGCATTTT.

As DNA, the CDR3 is TGTGCCAGTAGTATAAGTGAGGATGATATCTATGGCTACACCTTC. Its translation: CASSISEDDIYGYTF. The chain combines TRBV19 with TRBJ1-2, with D hard to call. The CDR3 has 15 residues. CDR1 is LNHDA and CDR2 is SQIVND in the germline V gene (reference sequence). Deletions cut 2 bases from V and 4 bases from J, with 14 bases between.

The count of this clone is one. This chain uses TRBV2 with TRBJ2-7; 9 bases line up with TRBD1. The CDR3 contains 14 residues. Germline assignment: CDR1 SNHLY and CDR2 FYNNEI. J was trimmed by 6 bases and V by 7 bases; bases with no gene match: 10. For the CDR3, the DNA is TGTGCCAGCATGGGGGGACAGGGTAAGGTCGAGCAGTACTTC. This encodes CASMGGQGKVEQYF.

The chain is built from TRBV10-3 and TRBJ2-7; the match to TRBD2 covers 10 bases. V lost 2 bases, J lost 2 bases, and 3 bases stayed unmatched. CDR1 and CDR2 (germline): ENHRY, SYGVKD. CDR3 length: 15 amino acids. CDR3: CAISEKAGGPYEQYF. CDR3 nucleotides: TGTGCCATCAGTGAGAAAGCGGGGGGGCCCTACGAGCAGTACTTC.

J is TRBJ2-5 and V is TRBV9, with D possibly TRBD1 on 7 matching bases. The end of the DNA is better explained by TRBJ2-7, so the J call may be wrong. The CDR3 covers 12 residues. Germline V gene lookup returns CDR1 SGDLS and CDR2 YYNGEE. For the CDR3, the DNA is TGTGCCAGCGGGGGGACAGACTACGAGCAGTACTTC. Its protein product is CASGGTDYEQYF.

The chain is built from TRBV10-3 and TRBJ1-2; D is possibly TRBD1 (6 bases). V lost 10 bases to trimming and J lost 1 base, with 16 bases between them. CDR3 size: 14 residues. The germline V gene encodes CDR1 ENHRY and CDR2 SYGVKD. The CDR3 DNA reads as TGTGCCACCGCTGATAGGGGGGGTAACTATGGCTACACCTTC. This sequence encodes CATADRGGNYGYTF.

The V and J genes are TRBV19 and TRBJ1-2; D unresolved. The CDR3 spans 13 residues. The germline CDR1 and CDR2 sequences are LNHDA and SQIVND (reference sequence). The ends were cut back, 4 bases at V and 2 bases at J, with 8 bases in the middle. The CDR3 coding sequence is TGTGCCAGTAGTAACCCTCTGAACTATGGCTACACCTTC. This gives the protein CASSNPLNYGYTF. The whole variable domain, remainder taken from reference TRBV19 and TRBJ1-2, is DGGITQSPKYLFRKEGQNVTLSCEQNLNHDAMYWYRQDPGQGLRLIYYSQIVNDFQKGDIAEGYSVSREKKESFPLTVTSAQKNPTAFYLCASSNPLNYGYTFGSGTRLTVV.

CDR3 coding DNA: TGTGCCAGCAGTACGGACAGGGACACAGATACGCAGTATTTT. As protein: CASSTDRDTDTQYF. The chain combines TRBV6-4 with TRBJ2-3; 8 bases match TRBD1. Germline-derived CDR1 and CDR2 are MRHNA and SNTAGT. After removal of 5 bases from V and 2 bases from J, the junction contained 3 bases not matched to a gene. This CDR3 has 14 amino acids.

This clone has only a few counts. The J gene is TRBJ2-2, the V gene TRBV14; possible D gene TRBD2, 6 bases. V dropped 1 base and J dropped 2 bases, with 11 bases sitting between them. Germline V gives CDR1 SGHDN, CDR2 FVKESK. The CDR3 spans 16 residues. CDR3 DNA: TGTGCCAGCAGCCAAGTACTAGCAGTTAACACCGGGGAGCTGTTTTTT. This translates into CASSQVLAVNTGELFF.

This clone was counted between two and nine times. The V call is TRBV30, the J call TRBJ1-2; no clear D gene. The V end was cut by 0 bases, the J end by 13 bases, with 18 bases between. The CDR3 has 13 residues. Per germline, CDR1 GTSNPN and CDR2 SVGIG (reference sequence). CDR3 loop: CAWSVEGLGIITF. The CDR3 DNA reads as TGTGCCTGGAGTGTCGAGGGATTGGGTATCATCACCTTC.

This chain connects TRBV7-9 to TRBJ2-1; possible D gene TRBD1, 6 bases. V was cut by 4 bases and J by 5 bases, with 6 bases left in between. Germline V gene lookup returns CDR1 SEHNR and CDR2 FQNEAQ (reference sequence). The CDR3 consists of 12 residues. The CDR3 sequence is CASSWTDNEQFF. As DNA, the CDR3 is TGTGCCAGCAGCTGGACAGACAATGAGCAGTTCTTC.

This clone has a single count. The rearrangement uses TRBV18 and TRBJ1-1; D call uncertain. The CDR3 consists of 14 residues. The V gene's germline CDR1 is KGHSH and CDR2 LQKENI. V lost 3 bases and J lost 3, with 11 bases in between. As DNA, the CDR3 is TGTGCCAGCTCACCGCGTCAAGTGGACACTGAAGCTTTCTTT. Protein sequence: CASSPRQVDTEAFF. The complete variable domain, with remaining parts taken from reference TRBV18 and TRBJ1-1, reads NAGVMQNPRHLVRRRGQEARLRCSPMKGHSHVYWYRQLPEEGLKFMVYLQKENIIDESGMPKERFSAEFPKEGPSILRIQQVVRGDSAAYFCASSPRQVDTEAFFGQGTRLTVV.

This rearrangement joins TRBV21-1 to TRBJ1-2; the D call TRBD1 from the table was never checked on the DNA. TRBV21-1 is a listed pseudogene. The length of the CDR3 is 17 residues. The DNA for the CDR3 is TGTGCCAGCAGCAAGGGCTACAGGGGGGTGGTTAGCTATGGCTACACCTTC. Protein product: CASSKGYRGVVSYGYTF.

This clone appeared once. This chain's CDR3 is CASSQGSGRDTEAFF. The CDR3 bases are TGCGCCAGCAGCCAAGGATCGGGGAGGGACACTGAAGCTTTCTTT. The chain carries TRBV4-1 and TRBJ1-1; D gene uncertain. This CDR3 has 15 amino acids. The V end was cut by 1 base, the J end by 3 bases, with 12 bases between. CDR1 MGHRA and CDR2 YSYEKL come from the germline V gene.